The 27 T cell receptor beta chains given below trace back to one sample, sequenced in a study of shared clonotypes between healthy human individuals. Profiled with immunoSEQ multiplex PCR; TCRdb holds only in-frame clones, not every one. Here the sample spans 1,500,000 or so clones, around 98.5% being singletons. The sample taken for sequencing was naive CD4+ T cells sorted from blood. Subset denoted: CD45RA+ positively selected. Every receptor here comes from a man aged 25 to 40 in good health.

This clone was found once. CDR3 coding DNA: TGTGCCAGCAGCCAGGGGACAGGCCGGGATAGAAACACAGATACGCAGTATTTT. Translating gives CASSQGTGRDRNTDTQYF. This chain uses TRBV14 with TRBJ2-3; 8 positions match TRBD1. This CDR3 is built from 18 residues. V lost 3 bases and J lost 2; bases outside the gene matches: 13. Germline V gene lookup returns CDR1 SGHDN and CDR2 FVKESK.

Regarding this clone: At one of its ends the junction is not consistent with the germline gene, which may arise from a read error. The V call is TRBV5-1, the J call TRBJ2-1; the match to TRBD2 covers 7 bases. CDR3 length equals 16 residues. Germline V gene lookup returns CDR1 SGHRS and CDR2 YFSETQ. DNA of the CDR3: TGCGCCAGCAGCTTGGGTACTGCGGGAGTCCCTACGGGGTCGATCTTC. Translation gives CASSLGTAGVPTGSIF.

The chain joins TRBV9 to TRBJ2-1; no reliable D call. This CDR3 region has 15 residues. Trimming removed 1 base at V and 3 bases at J, with 11 bases between. CDR1 is SGDLS and CDR2 is YYNGEE in the germline V gene. The CDR3 spells CASSVSPSNYNEQFF. In DNA, the CDR3 is TGTGCCAGCAGCGTATCTCCTTCTAACTACAATGAGCAGTTCTTC.

The chain is built from TRBV28 and TRBJ2-7; D possibly corresponds to TRBD1 (6 bases). Trimming shortened V by 6 bases and J by 0 bases, and 12 bases separated the two germline ends. Germline lookup yields CDR1 MDHEN and CDR2 SYDVKM. This CDR3 has 14 amino acids. Here the CDR3 reads CASRRQDNSYEQYF. CDR3 sequence (DNA): TGTGCCAGCAGGAGACAGGACAACTCCTACGAGCAGTACTTC.

The chain is built from TRBV7-6 and TRBJ2-3; TRBD2 aligns across 10 bases. V trimming: 1 base; J trimming: 5 bases; junction bases outside the gene matches: 3. CDR1 and CDR2 from the germline V gene are SGHVS and FNYEAQ. The CDR3 loop spans 15 amino acids. For the CDR3, the DNA is TGTGCCAGCAGCTTAGTAACTAGCGGGAAAGATACGCAGTATTTT. Amino acids: CASSLVTSGKDTQYF.

On this clone: The sample has other DNA sequences that encode this CDR3 too. This chain uses TRBV29-1 with TRBJ2-7; TRBD2 agrees at 8 bases. V lost 7 bases and J lost 0; bases outside the gene matches: 2. This CDR3 contains 12 residues. Germline V gives CDR1 SQVTM, CDR2 ANQGSEA. For the CDR3, the DNA is TGCAGCGCCGGGACTAGCTCCTACGAGCAGTACTTC. This encodes CSAGTSSYEQYF.

This chain connects TRBV5-5 to TRBJ2-1, with 13 bases matching TRBD2. CDR1 SGHKS and CDR2 YYEKEE come from the germline V gene (reference sequence). The CDR3 totals 15 residues. The ends lost 6 bases at V and 10 bases at J; junction bases unmatched: 10. The CDR3 nucleotides are TGTGCCAGCACCGGACTAGCGGGAGACCATTTGGAGCAGTTCTTC. It translates to CASTGLAGDHLEQFF.

This chain connects TRBV5-4 to TRBJ2-6; D assignment may be TRBD1 or TRBD2 (6 bases each). The germline gives CDR1 SGHNT, CDR2 YYREEE (reference sequence). The germline V and J ends were trimmed by 4 bases and 11 bases, with 16 bases remaining between them. This CDR3 has 14 amino acids. This CDR3 reads CASSRTAGEDVLTF. The CDR3 DNA reads as TGTGCCAGCAGCCGGACAGCGGGTGAAGACGTCCTGACTTTC.

The chain carries TRBV30 and TRBJ1-2, with D maybe TRBD1 (6 bases). Trimming removed 8 bases from V and 0 bases from J, with 13 bases in between. The germline gives CDR1 GTSNPN, CDR2 SVGIG (reference sequence). The length of the CDR3 is 13 residues. CDR3 sequence (DNA): TGTGCCAACGGACAGCGGACTAACTATGGCTACACCTTC. This encodes CANGQRTNYGYTF. Supplemented by reference TRBV30 and TRBJ1-2, the full variable domain reads SQTIHQWPATLVQPVGSPLSLECTVEGTSNPNLYWYRQAAGRGLQLLFYSVGIGQISSEVPQNLSASRPQDRQFILSSKKLLLSDSGFYLCANGQRTNYGYTFGSGTRLTVV.

V gene TRBV25-1 combines with J gene TRBJ2-6; no clear D. The V gene lost 6 bases and the J gene lost 2 bases, with 5 bases spanning the gap. This CDR3 contains 13 residues. The germline gives CDR1 MGHDK, CDR2 SYGVNS. Written as DNA, the CDR3 is TGTGCCAGCAGGGGCGCTGGGGCCAACGTCCTGACTTTC. This translates into CASRGAGANVLTF.

This clone was counted a single time. This same CDR3 is encoded by further DNA sequences in the sample. This rearrangement joins TRBV7-6 to TRBJ2-7, with 7 bases that match TRBD2. CDR3 length: 14 amino acids. Germline-derived CDR1 and CDR2 are SGHVS and FNYEAQ. V dropped 0 bases and J dropped 2; count of bases not matched to a gene: 1. The CDR3, as DNA: TGTGCCAGCAGCTTAGCGGGAGGGCCCTACGAGCAGTACTTC. Translated: CASSLAGGPYEQYF.

The chain uses TRBV5-1 and TRBJ2-5; 7 bases fit TRBD1. CDR3 length: 15 residues. The V gene end was trimmed by 5 bases and the J gene end by 4 bases; junction bases not matched to a gene: 11. Germline loops: CDR1 SGHRS, CDR2 YFSETQ. The CDR3 spells CASRYRGALGETQYF. Here the CDR3 DNA reads TGCGCCAGCAGATACAGGGGAGCGTTAGGAGAGACCCAGTACTTC.

The gene calls are TRBV5-4 and TRBJ2-5; D remains ambiguous. This CDR3 spans 14 amino acids. The germline V gene has CDR1 SGHNT and CDR2 YYREEE (reference sequence). Trimming took off 2 bases at V and 5 bases at J, with 13 bases between the two ends. In DNA, the CDR3 is TGTGCCAGCAGCTTAGGGCTACCTCCTGAGACCCAGTACTTC. It encodes CASSLGLPPETQYF.

The rearrangement links TRBV28 to TRBJ2-3; D gene unclear. CDR1 MDHEN and CDR2 SYDVKM come from the germline V gene. The CDR3 loop spans 17 amino acids. V was trimmed by 7 bases and J by 0 bases, leaving 20 bases between them. In DNA form, the CDR3 reads TGTGCCAGCAACTCAAGGGTAACGGCCTCTAGCACAGATACGCAGTATTTT. Amino acids: CASNSRVTASSTDTQYF. Based on the CDR3 plus reference TRBV28 and TRBJ2-3, the full variable domain is DVKVTQSSRYLVKRTGEKVFLECVQDMDHENMFWYRQDPGLGLRLIYFSYDVKMKEKGDIPEGYSVSREKKERFSLILESASTNQTSMYLCASNSRVTASSTDTQYFGPGTRLTVL.

The rearrangement links TRBV14 to TRBJ2-1; TRBD2 might be the D (6 bases). CDR3 length: 18 residues. Trimming pared 0 bases from V and 9 bases from J, leaving 24 bases between. The germline V gene encodes CDR1 SGHDN and CDR2 FVKESK. This chain's CDR3 is CASSQEVSGDHSGGEQFF. CDR3 in DNA: TGTGCCAGCAGCCAAGAAGTCTCGGGGGACCATTCGGGTGGTGAGCAGTTCTTC.

About this clone: This sample also contains other DNA sequences that code for the same CDR3. The chain has TRBV19 and TRBJ1-1; 11 positions match TRBD1. This CDR3 region has 13 residues. Germline-derived CDR1 and CDR2 are LNHDA and SQIVND (reference sequence). With V trimmed by 6 bases and J by 4 bases, 1 base remained unmatched. CDR3 nucleotide sequence: TGTGCCAGTAGCGGGACAGGGGGCACTGAAGCTTTCTTT. As protein: CASSGTGGTEAFF. Full variable domain (remainder filled in from reference TRBV19 and TRBJ1-1): DGGITQSPKYLFRKEGQNVTLSCEQNLNHDAMYWYRQDPGQGLRLIYYSQIVNDFQKGDIAEGYSVSREKKESFPLTVTSAQKNPTAFYLCASSGTGGTEAFFGQGTRLTVV.

V is TRBV28 and J is TRBJ2-7; TRBD2 might be the D (5 bases). The CDR3 is made up of 16 amino acids. The V end was cut by 1 base, the J end by 3 bases, with 16 bases between. Per the germline V gene, CDR1 is MDHEN and CDR2 is SYDVKM. The CDR3 loop reads CASSLFIAFPHYEQYF. CDR3 nucleotides: TGTGCCAGCAGTTTATTTATAGCGTTCCCCCACTACGAGCAGTACTTC.

The chain employs TRBV12-5 and TRBJ2-2; D could derive from TRBD1 or TRBD2 (5 bases each). The CDR3 consists of 12 residues. V shed 6 bases and J shed 6 bases, with 8 bases lying between them. The germline CDR1 and CDR2 sequences are LGHNT and FRNRAP. The CDR3 is CASGGTSGELFF. The CDR3 region has the DNA TGTGCTAGTGGGGGGACGTCCGGGGAGCTGTTTTTT.

This chain uses TRBV20-1 with TRBJ2-7; D may be TRBD2 (6 bases). Trimming removed 6 bases from V and 6 bases from J, with 9 bases in between. The CDR3 is made up of 10 amino acids. Germline CDR1 is DFQATT and CDR2 is SNEGSKA (reference sequence). The CDR3 coding sequence is TGCAGTGCAGGGACTTTCGAGCAGTACTTC. It translates to CSAGTFEQYF.

This chain links TRBV7-3 with TRBJ2-7; D tentatively reads TRBD1 or TRBD2 (5 bases each). Trimming removed 0 bases from V and 7 bases from J, with 10 bases in between. CDR3 size: 13 residues. Germline V gives CDR1 SGHTA, CDR2 FQGTGA. DNA for the CDR3: TGTGCCAGCAGCTTAACCCGAGGGGAAGAGCAGTACTTC. Translated, it gives CASSLTRGEEQYF.

The V gene is TRBV11-3, the J gene TRBJ2-1, with D possibly being TRBD1 or TRBD2 (6 bases each). Germline V gives CDR1 SGHNT, CDR2 YENEEA. The CDR3 has 13 residues. V was shortened by 5 bases and J by 2 bases, with 7 bases between the two germline ends. CDR3 nucleotides: TGTGCCAGCAGCCGGGGGCCCTACAATGAGCAGTTCTTC. Translation: CASSRGPYNEQFF.

This chain joins TRBV7-3 and TRBJ2-7; TRBD2 might be the D (5 bases). The CDR3 contains 16 residues. Between the trimmed V and J ends, which lost 1 base and 4 bases, there was a span of 17 bases. The germline gives CDR1 SGHTA, CDR2 FQGTGA. The CDR3 reads CASSLKGSATQYEQYF. DNA of the CDR3: TGTGCCAGCAGCTTAAAGGGTAGCGCCACACAATACGAGCAGTACTTC. The full variable domain, completed using reference TRBV7-3 and TRBJ2-7, is GAGVSQTPSNKVTEKGKYVELRCDPISGHTALYWYRQSLGQGPEFLIYFQGTGAADDSGLPNDRFFAVRPEGSVSTLKIQRTERGDSAVYLCASSLKGSATQYEQYFGPGTRLTVT.

The rearrangement uses TRBV28 and TRBJ2-7, with a possible D match to TRBD1 (6 bases). V was clipped by 3 bases and J by 7 bases, with 13 bases between them. The CDR3 consists of 13 residues. Germline V gene sequence: CDR1 MDHEN, CDR2 SYDVKM. CDR3 DNA: TGTGCCAGCAGTTTCCTTTCAGGGGTAGAGCAGTACTTC. Its protein product is CASSFLSGVEQYF. Full variable domain (rest looked up from reference TRBV28 and TRBJ2-7): DVKVTQSSRYLVKRTGEKVFLECVQDMDHENMFWYRQDPGLGLRLIYFSYDVKMKEKGDIPEGYSVSREKKERFSLILESASTNQTSMYLCASSFLSGVEQYFGPGTRLTVT.

The V gene is TRBV29-1, the J gene TRBJ1-3; tentatively, D is TRBD1 (5 bases). The CDR3 sequence is 14 residues long. Germline CDR1 is SQVTM and CDR2 is ANQGSEA. Trimming removed 0 bases at V and 8 bases at J, with 14 bases between. For the CDR3, the DNA is TGCAGCGTTGAAGATCCAGGGCTATGGGACACCATATATTTT. Translation gives CSVEDPGLWDTIYF.

CDR3 in amino acids: CASSLLGGGNQPQHF. DNA for the CDR3: TGTGCCAGCAGTTTATTAGGCGGAGGGAATCAGCCCCAGCATTTT. The chain links TRBV28 to TRBJ1-5, with D hard to call. This CDR3 has 15 amino acids. V was pared by 1 base and J by 4 bases, with 11 bases between. The V gene's germline CDR1 is MDHEN and CDR2 SYDVKM.

On this clone itself: Different DNA sequences within this sample yield the same CDR3. The chain joins TRBV28 to TRBJ2-7; unclear D gene. V was cut by 3 bases and J by 5 bases, with 8 bases left in between. The germline V gene has CDR1 MDHEN and CDR2 SYDVKM. The CDR3 is 12 residues long. This CDR3 is CASSLLGNEQYF. CDR3 nucleotides: TGTGCCAGCAGTTTGTTGGGGAACGAGCAGTACTTC.

Concerning this clone: This same CDR3 is encoded by further DNA sequences in the sample. The chain couples TRBV10-3 to TRBJ2-1; no definite D call. With 8 bases removed from V and 6 bases from J, the gap between germline ends came to 8 bases. Germline V lookup: CDR1 ENHRY, CDR2 SYGVKD. The CDR3 contains 11 residues. The chain's CDR3 is CAISERNEQFF. The CDR3 nucleotides are TGTGCCATCTCCGAGCGCAATGAGCAGTTCTTC.